A selection of T cell receptor beta chains follows, all from one sample in a study of blood T cell repertoires in COVID-19. Produced via immunoSEQ multiplex PCR; TCRdb's table is partial and in-frame only. Here the sample spans 19,000 or so clones, about 88% being singletons. Sample: peripheral blood. These receptors originate from a man in his sixties or seventies with acute or convalescent COVID-19. Both conserved end residues are trimmed from each CDR3. Each record gives: V gene, J gene, clone size, CDR3 protein. Where a row states a size, it is once, few, many or the class of an expanded clone; other rows omit it.

v_call: TRBV5-1
j_call: TRBJ2-7
clone_size: once
cdr3_aa: ASSSQSGSSEQY

v_call: TRBV15
j_call: TRBJ2-1
clone_size: -
cdr3_aa: ATSRSDNRGNEQF

v_call: TRBV6-5
j_call: TRBJ2-7
clone_size: -
cdr3_aa: ASTSERGIYEQY

v_call: TRBV2
j_call: TRBJ2-1
clone_size: -
cdr3_aa: ASSSTSGTYNEQF

v_call: TRBV11-2
j_call: TRBJ1-1
clone_size: -
cdr3_aa: ASSAGGWGTEAF

v_call: TRBV6-5
j_call: TRBJ2-5
clone_size: -
cdr3_aa: ARDRQKETQY

v_call: TRBV18
j_call: TRBJ1-5
clone_size: -
cdr3_aa: ASSSRGGDQPQH

v_call: TRBV3-1/TRBV3-2
j_call: TRBJ2-1
clone_size: once
cdr3_aa: ASSQDSRYGEQF

v_call: TRBV12-5
j_call: TRBJ2-3
clone_size: -
cdr3_aa: ASGADLSTDTQY

v_call: TRBV7-9
j_call: TRBJ2-5
clone_size: -
cdr3_aa: ASTNRDRVGETQY

v_call: TRBV6-5
j_call: TRBJ2-3
clone_size: -
cdr3_aa: ASSSRLAGADTQY

v_call: TRBV5-1
j_call: TRBJ2-3
clone_size: -
cdr3_aa: ASSSRVGSTDTQY

v_call: TRBV6-5
j_call: TRBJ1-3
clone_size: -
cdr3_aa: ASGQKFSGNTIY

v_call: TRBV7-8
j_call: TRBJ2-3
clone_size: -
cdr3_aa: ASSFSGRVGDTQY

v_call: TRBV7-2
j_call: TRBJ1-2
clone_size: -
cdr3_aa: ASSSAGGGYT

v_call: TRBV29-1
j_call: TRBJ2-1
clone_size: few
cdr3_aa: SVPGTLSSYNEQF

v_call: TRBV15
j_call: TRBJ2-7
clone_size: -
cdr3_aa: ATSGPRSYEQY

v_call: TRBV11-3
j_call: TRBJ2-2
clone_size: -
cdr3_aa: ASSSVWRYPPGELF

v_call: TRBV15
j_call: TRBJ2-5
clone_size: -
cdr3_aa: ATSRDHRSETQY

v_call: TRBV18
j_call: TRBJ2-1
clone_size: once
cdr3_aa: ASSPLAGESYNEQF

v_call: TRBV19
j_call: TRBJ2-1
clone_size: -
cdr3_aa: ASSETPGTESYNEQF

v_call: TRBV6-5
j_call: TRBJ1-2
clone_size: -
cdr3_aa: ASRRGDGGYT

v_call: TRBV24-1
j_call: TRBJ2-1
clone_size: -
cdr3_aa: ATSDPETSGRDEQF

v_call: TRBV15
j_call: TRBJ2-4
clone_size: -
cdr3_aa: ATSDWGVLAKNIQY

v_call: TRBV4-3
j_call: TRBJ1-5
clone_size: -
cdr3_aa: ASSPDRGFHSNQPQH

v_call: TRBV7-9
j_call: TRBJ1-5
clone_size: once
cdr3_aa: ASSWTDQPQH

v_call: TRBV19
j_call: TRBJ2-2
clone_size: -
cdr3_aa: ASSTGFAGELF

v_call: TRBV6-1
j_call: TRBJ1-2
clone_size: -
cdr3_aa: ASSEPHSDRYGYT

v_call: TRBV5-6
j_call: TRBJ1-5
clone_size: -
cdr3_aa: ASSLTGGFYQPQH

v_call: TRBV18
j_call: TRBJ2-1
clone_size: few
cdr3_aa: ASSPTGRIEQF

v_call: TRBV7-3
j_call: TRBJ2-1
clone_size: -
cdr3_aa: ASSGRTGNEQF

v_call: TRBV11-1
j_call: TRBJ2-7
clone_size: -
cdr3_aa: ASSRTGNEQY

v_call: TRBV3-1/TRBV3-2
j_call: TRBJ2-7
clone_size: once
cdr3_aa: ASSPGYRGEQY

v_call: TRBV7-9
j_call: TRBJ2-3
clone_size: -
cdr3_aa: ASSTDTQY

v_call: TRBV11-2
j_call: TRBJ2-1
clone_size: -
cdr3_aa: ASSPGLAASDEQF